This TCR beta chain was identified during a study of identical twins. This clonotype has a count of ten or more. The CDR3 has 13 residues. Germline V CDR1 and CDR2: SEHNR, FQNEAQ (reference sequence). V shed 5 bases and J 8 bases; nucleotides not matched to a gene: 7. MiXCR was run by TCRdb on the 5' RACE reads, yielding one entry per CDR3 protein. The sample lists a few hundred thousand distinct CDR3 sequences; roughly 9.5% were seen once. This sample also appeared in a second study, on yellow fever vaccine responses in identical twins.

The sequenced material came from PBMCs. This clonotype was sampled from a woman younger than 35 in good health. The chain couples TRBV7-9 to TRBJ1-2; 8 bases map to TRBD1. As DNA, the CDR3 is TGTGCCAGCAGCGAGACAGGGGTAGGAGGCTACACCTTC. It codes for CASSETGVGGYTF.